This T cell receptor (beta chain) came from a study of T cell repertoires in cytomegalovirus infection (dated by TCRdb to the late 2010s). Concerning the study at large: Peptide stimulations targeted recently identified HLA-C-restricted CMV epitopes, whose presentation resists viral immunomodulation, together with well-studied HLA-B-restricted epitopes. Donor HLA type was relevant to the analysis, as public TCR beta signatures indicated carriage of CMV infection together with the matching HLA type. The research as a whole found: In the ex vivo response, HLA-C-restricted CMV-specific TCR beta clonotypes were dominant, and in two of eight donors the single most frequent clonotype came from this HLA-C-restricted group. Carriers of CMV infection plus the relevant HLA type were discriminated by the cumulative frequency of public TCR beta family members in the study cohort and in an independent approximately 360-donor cohort.

Remarks on this clonotype: This clone's antigen is unknown. There are no base qualities to consult, and no much larger clone falls within one base.

The instrument was an Illumina HiSeq 1500. TCRdb ran its own pipeline on the public reads, namely fastp trimming at Q25 and MiXCR clone calling, and kept in-frame beta chains. Rows merge per CDR3 protein into single entries with the most common DNA and genes. In this sample the table shows 400,000 to 600,000 distinct CDR3 sequences, about 44% of which occur a single time. The ten largest account for approximately 40% of the sample. The treatment or condition label of this sample denotes: in vitro stimulation with specific CMV peptide epitopes to enrich CMV-specific T cells. This sample comprised cultured PBMCs, obtained from culture after CMV antigen stimulation. The source is a human donor in good health (CMV status not recorded). Some clones in this sample may be carry-over from other donors' samples.

The CDR3 reads CSARDSAGASYEQYF. The DNA sequence is TGCAGTGCTAGAGATAGTGCGGGTGCCTCCTACGAGCAGTACTTC. The sequence is built from TRBV20-1 and TRBJ2-7; TRBD2 is a possible D gene, resting on 5 matching bases. From the cysteine through the phenylalanine, the CDR3 covers 15 amino acids. This entry keeps only the CDR3 DNA: 45 bases, framed from base 1. V is cut by 0 bases and J by 0 bases, and the space between the germline ends is 12 bases. As encoded in the germline V gene (reference sequence), CDR1 is DFQATT while CDR2 is SNEGSKA.